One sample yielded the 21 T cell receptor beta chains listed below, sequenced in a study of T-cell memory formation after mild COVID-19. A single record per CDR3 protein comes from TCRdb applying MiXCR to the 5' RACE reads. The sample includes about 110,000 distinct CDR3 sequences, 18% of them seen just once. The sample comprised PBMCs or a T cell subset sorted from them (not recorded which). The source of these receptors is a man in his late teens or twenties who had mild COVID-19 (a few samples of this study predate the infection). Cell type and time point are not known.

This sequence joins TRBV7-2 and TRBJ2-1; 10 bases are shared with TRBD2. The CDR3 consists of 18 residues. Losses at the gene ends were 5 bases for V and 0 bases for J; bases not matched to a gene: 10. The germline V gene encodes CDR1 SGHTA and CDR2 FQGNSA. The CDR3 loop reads CASSARPSSGSSYNEQFF. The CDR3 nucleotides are TGTGCCAGCAGCGCCCGCCCCTCTAGCGGGAGCTCCTACAATGAGCAGTTCTTC.

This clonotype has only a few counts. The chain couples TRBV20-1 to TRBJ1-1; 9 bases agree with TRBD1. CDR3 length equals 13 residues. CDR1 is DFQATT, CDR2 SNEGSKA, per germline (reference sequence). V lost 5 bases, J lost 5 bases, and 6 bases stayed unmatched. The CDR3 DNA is TGCAGTGCTTCAGACAGGGGGTTGACTGAAGCTTTCTTT. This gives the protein CSASDRGLTEAFF.

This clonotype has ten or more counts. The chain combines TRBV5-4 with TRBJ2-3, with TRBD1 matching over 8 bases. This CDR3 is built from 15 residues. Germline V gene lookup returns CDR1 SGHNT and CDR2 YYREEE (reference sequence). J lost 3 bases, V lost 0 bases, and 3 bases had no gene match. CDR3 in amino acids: CASSLGNRGTDTQYF. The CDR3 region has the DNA TGTGCCAGCAGCTTGGGGAACAGGGGGACAGATACGCAGTATTTT.

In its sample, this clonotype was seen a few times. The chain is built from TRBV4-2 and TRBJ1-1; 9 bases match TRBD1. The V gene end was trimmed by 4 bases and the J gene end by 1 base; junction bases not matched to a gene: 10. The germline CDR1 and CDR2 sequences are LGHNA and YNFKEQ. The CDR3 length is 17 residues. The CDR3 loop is CASSPKTGGERNTEAFF. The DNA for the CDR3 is TGTGCCAGCAGCCCAAAAACAGGGGGCGAAAGGAACACTGAAGCTTTCTTT.

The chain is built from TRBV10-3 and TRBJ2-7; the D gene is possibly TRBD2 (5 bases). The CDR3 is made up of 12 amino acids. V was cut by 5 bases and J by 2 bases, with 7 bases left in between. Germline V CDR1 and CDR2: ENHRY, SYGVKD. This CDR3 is CAISPGAYEQYV. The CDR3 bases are TGTGCCATCAGTCCCGGGGCCTACGAGCAGTACGTC.

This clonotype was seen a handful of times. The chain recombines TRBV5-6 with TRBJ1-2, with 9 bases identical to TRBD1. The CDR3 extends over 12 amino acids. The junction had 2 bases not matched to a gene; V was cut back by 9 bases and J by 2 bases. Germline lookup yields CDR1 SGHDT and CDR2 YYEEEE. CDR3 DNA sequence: TGTGCCACGGGACAGGGAAACTATGGCTACACCTTC. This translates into CATGQGNYGYTF.

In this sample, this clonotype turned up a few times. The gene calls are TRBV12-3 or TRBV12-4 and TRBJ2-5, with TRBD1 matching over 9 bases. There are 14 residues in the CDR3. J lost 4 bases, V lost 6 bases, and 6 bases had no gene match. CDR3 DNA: TGTGCCAGCAGCCCGACAGGGGGTCCAGAGACCCAGTACTTC. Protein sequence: CASSPTGGPETQYF.

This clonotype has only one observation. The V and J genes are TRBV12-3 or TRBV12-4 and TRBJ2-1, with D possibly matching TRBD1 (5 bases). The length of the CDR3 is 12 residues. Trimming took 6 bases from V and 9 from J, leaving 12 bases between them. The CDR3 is CASSGQGSEQFF. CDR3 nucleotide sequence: TGTGCCAGCAGCGGCCAGGGTAGTGAGCAGTTCTTC.

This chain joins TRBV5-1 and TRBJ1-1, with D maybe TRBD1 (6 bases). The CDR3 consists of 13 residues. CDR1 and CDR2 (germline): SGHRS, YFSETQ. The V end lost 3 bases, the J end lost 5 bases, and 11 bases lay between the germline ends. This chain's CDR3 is CASSSDRQTEAFF. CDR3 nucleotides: TGCGCCAGCAGCTCCGACAGGCAGACTGAAGCTTTCTTT.

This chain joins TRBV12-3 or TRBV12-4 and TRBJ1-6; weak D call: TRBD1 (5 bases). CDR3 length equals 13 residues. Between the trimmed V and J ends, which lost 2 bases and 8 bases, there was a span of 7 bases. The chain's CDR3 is CASSLQGHSPLHF. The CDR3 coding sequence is TGTGCCAGCAGTTTACAGGGTCATTCACCCCTCCACTTT.

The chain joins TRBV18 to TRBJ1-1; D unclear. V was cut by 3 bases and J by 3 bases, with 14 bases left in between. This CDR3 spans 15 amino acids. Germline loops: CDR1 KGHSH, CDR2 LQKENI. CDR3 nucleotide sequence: TGTGCCAGCTCACCGAGAGAGGGTAGCTACACTGAAGCTTTCTTT. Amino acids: CASSPREGSYTEAFF. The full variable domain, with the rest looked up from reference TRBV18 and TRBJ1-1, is NAGVMQNPRHLVRRRGQEARLRCSPMKGHSHVYWYRQLPEEGLKFMVYLQKENIIDESGMPKERFSAEFPKEGPSILRIQQVVRGDSAAYFCASSPREGSYTEAFFGQGTRLTVV.

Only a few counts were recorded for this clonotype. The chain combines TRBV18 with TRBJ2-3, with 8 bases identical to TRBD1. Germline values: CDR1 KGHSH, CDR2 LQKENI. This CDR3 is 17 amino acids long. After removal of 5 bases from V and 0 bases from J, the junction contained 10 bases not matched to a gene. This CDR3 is CASSVGQGAGSTDTQYF. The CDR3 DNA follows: TGTGCCAGCTCAGTCGGTCAGGGGGCTGGAAGCACAGATACGCAGTATTTT.

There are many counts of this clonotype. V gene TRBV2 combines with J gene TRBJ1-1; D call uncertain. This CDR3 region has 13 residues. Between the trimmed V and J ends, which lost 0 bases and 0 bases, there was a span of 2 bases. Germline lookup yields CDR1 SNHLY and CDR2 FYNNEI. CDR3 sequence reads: CASSEAMNTEAFF. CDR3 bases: TGTGCCAGCAGTGAAGCGATGAACACTGAAGCTTTCTTT.

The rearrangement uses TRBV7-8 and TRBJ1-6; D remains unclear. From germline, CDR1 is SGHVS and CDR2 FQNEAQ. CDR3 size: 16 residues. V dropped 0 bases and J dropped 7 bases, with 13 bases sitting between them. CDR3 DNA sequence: TGTGCCAGCAGCTTAGCCCCCCGGACGGGAAATTCACCCCTCCACTTT. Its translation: CASSLAPRTGNSPLHF.

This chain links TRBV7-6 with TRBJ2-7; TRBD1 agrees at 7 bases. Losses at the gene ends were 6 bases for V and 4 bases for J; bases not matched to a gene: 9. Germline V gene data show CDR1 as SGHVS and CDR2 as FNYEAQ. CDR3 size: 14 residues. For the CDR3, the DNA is TGTGCCAGCAGTACCGGGACAGTATCGTACGAGCAGTACTTC. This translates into CASSTGTVSYEQYF.

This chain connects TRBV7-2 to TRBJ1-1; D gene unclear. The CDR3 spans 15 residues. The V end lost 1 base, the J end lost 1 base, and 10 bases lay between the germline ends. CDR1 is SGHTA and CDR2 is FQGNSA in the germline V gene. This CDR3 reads CASSLGRATNTEAFF. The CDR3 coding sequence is TGTGCCAGCAGCTTAGGGCGGGCGACGAACACTGAAGCTTTCTTT.

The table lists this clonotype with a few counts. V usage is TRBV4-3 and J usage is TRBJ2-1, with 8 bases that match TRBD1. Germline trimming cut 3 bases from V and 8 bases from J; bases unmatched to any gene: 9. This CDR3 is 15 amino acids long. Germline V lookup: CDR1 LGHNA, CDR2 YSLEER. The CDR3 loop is CASSQTTGVTDEQFF. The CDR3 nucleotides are TGCGCCAGCAGCCAGACGACAGGGGTAACTGATGAGCAGTTCTTC.

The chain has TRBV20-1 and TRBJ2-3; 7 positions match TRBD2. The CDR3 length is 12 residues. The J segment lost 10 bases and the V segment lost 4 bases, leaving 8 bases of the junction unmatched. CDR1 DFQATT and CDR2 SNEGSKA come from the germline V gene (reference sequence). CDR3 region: CSANLLAGAQYF. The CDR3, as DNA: TGCAGTGCTAACCTCCTGGCGGGGGCGCAGTATTTT.

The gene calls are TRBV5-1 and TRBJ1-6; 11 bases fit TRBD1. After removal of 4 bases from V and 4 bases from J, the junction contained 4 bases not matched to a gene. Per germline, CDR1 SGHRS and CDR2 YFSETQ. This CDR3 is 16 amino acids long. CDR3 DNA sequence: TGCGCCAGCAGCGCCGGGACAGGGGGATATAATTCACCCCTCCACTTT. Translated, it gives CASSAGTGGYNSPLHF.

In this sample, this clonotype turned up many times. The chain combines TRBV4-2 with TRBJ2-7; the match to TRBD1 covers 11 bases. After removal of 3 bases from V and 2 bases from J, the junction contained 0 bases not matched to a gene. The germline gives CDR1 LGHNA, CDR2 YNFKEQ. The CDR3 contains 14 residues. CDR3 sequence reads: CASSQGQGAYEQYF. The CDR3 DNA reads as TGTGCCAGCAGCCAGGGACAGGGGGCCTACGAGCAGTACTTC.

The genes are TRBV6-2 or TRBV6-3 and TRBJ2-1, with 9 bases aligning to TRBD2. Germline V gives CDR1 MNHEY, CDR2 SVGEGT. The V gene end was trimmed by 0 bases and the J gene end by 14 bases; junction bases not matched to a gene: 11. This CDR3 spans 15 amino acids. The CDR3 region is CASSYSSAAGGFEFF. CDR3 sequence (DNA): TGTGCCAGCAGTTACTCTTCAGCAGCGGGAGGCTTTGAGTTCTTC.